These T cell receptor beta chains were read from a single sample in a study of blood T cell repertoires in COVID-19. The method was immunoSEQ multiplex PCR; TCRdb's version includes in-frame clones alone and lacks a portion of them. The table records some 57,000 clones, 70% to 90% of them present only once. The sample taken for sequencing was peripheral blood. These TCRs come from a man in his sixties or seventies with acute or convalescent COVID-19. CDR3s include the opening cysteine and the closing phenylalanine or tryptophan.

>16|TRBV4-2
CASSQDEGRAYQPQHF
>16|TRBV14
CASSQDLWARVHGYTF
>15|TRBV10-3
CAISELAGSGETQYF
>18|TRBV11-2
CASSPHPRKRGTNYGYTF
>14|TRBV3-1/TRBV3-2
CASSQSGIGEKLFF
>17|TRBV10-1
CASSEGTQGVISYEQYF
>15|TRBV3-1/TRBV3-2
CASSHGGTGNSPLHF
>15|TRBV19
CASRVLDRRGEKLFF
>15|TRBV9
CASSVVGTRWGEQFF
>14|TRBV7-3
CASSYNAGNSPLHF
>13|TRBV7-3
CASSFQANSPLHF
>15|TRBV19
CASSITSGGMNEQFF
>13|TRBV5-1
CASSLRQGDIQYF
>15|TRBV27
CASSFARTGIYGYTF
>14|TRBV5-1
CASSLGGVTDTQYF
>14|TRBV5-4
CASSFPTVSYEQYF
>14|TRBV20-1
CSASALRSNQPQHF
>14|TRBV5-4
CASQTSGSYYEQYF
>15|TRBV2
CASTLRQGAGSPLHF
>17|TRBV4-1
CASSQVTQGAKDTEAFF
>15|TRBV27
CASSLRPGTGYEQYF
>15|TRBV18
CASSPDRGRVYEQYF
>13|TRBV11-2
CASSLGRRGEQYF
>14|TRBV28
CASSLFQGTTGYTF
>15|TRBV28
CASSDPGASGVRKYF
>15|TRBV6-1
CASSEFGGRGLGYTF
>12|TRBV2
CASFGDSDTQYF
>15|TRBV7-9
CASSLALGRTDTQYF
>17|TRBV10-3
CAISEPSDSSSGNTIYF